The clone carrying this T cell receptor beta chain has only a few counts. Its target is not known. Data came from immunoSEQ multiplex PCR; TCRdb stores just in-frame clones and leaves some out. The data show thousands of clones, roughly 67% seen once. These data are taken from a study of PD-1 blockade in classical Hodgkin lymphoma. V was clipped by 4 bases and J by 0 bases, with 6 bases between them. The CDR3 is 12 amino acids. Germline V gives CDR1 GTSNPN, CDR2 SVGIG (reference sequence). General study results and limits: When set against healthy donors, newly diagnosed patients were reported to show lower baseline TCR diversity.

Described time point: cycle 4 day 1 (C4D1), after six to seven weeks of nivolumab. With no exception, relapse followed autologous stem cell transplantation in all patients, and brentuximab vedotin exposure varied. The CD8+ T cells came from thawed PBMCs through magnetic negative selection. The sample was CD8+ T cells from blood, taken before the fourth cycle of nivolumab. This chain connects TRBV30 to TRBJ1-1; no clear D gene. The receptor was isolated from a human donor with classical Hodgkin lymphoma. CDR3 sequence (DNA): TGTGCCTGGATCGGTTTGAACACTGAAGCTTTCTTT. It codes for CAWIGLNTEAFF.